These T cell receptor beta chains were read from a single sample in a study of T-cell memory formation after mild COVID-19. Each CDR3 protein gets one entry after TCRdb re-called the 5' RACE reads with MiXCR. The table lists 150,000 to 200,000 distinct CDR3 sequences, roughly 15% of them singletons. Source material: PBMCs or a T cell subset sorted from them (not recorded which). These receptors all stem from an adult woman who had mild COVID-19 (a few samples of this study predate the infection). Cell type and time point are not known. Each CDR3 is given with its conserved first and last residue. D genes are given only for firm matches. Clone size appears in some rows only: once, few, many, or a class for an expanded clone.

>.|TRBJ2-7|TRBV7-9|.
TGTGCCAGCAGCCAGATCCCGGGACAAGGACGCTACTTC
CASSQIPGQGRYF
>.|TRBJ2-5|TRBV7-9|few
TGTGCCAGCAGCTTCTCCCCTCCCAGAGAAAGCGGGACCCAGTACTTC
CASSFSPPRESGTQYF
>TRBD2|TRBJ2-7|TRBV20-1|few
TGCAGTGCTAGAGATCGCGGGAGTCCGTACGAGCAGTACTTC
CSARDRGSPYEQYF
>TRBD2|TRBJ2-3|TRBV4-3|.
TGCGCCAGCAGCCCCCGCCCTAGCGGGAGGACCACAGATACGCAGTATTTT
CASSPRPSGRTTDTQYF
>.|TRBJ2-2|TRBV12-3/TRBV12-4|few
TGTGCCACCAGGGGAACCCTCAACACCGGGGAGCTGTTTTTT
CATRGTLNTGELFF
>.|TRBJ1-1|TRBV9|few
TGTGCCAGCAGCGAAGACCCGGGATCGGGGGCAGCTTTCTTT
CASSEDPGSGAAFF
>.|TRBJ2-1|TRBV12-3/TRBV12-4|.
TGTGCCAGCAGCCCCGGACAACTCTACAATGAGCAGTTCTTC
CASSPGQLYNEQFF
>TRBD2|TRBJ2-3|TRBV12-3/TRBV12-4|.
TGTGCCGTAAGCGGGAGCGCAGATACGCAGTATTTT
CAVSGSADTQYF
>TRBD1|TRBJ1-2|TRBV29-1|.
TGCAGCGTTTTAATACAGGGGAACCATGGCTACACCTTC
CSVLIQGNHGYTF
>TRBD1|TRBJ1-2|TRBV4-2|few
TGTGCCAGCAGCCCGACAGGGGAGGCCTATGGCTACACCTTC
CASSPTGEAYGYTF
>TRBD1|TRBJ2-7|TRBV6-5|.
TGTGCCAGCAGTCCGGGACAGGACCCCTACGAGCAGTACTTC
CASSPGQDPYEQYF
>TRBD2|TRBJ2-1|TRBV29-1|few
TGCAGCGTAGCCGGGACTAGCGGGAGTGGTGAGCAGTTCTTC
CSVAGTSGSGEQFF
>.|TRBJ2-7|TRBV5-1|many
TGCGCCAGCAGCTTGGAATACGAGCAGTACTTC
CASSLEYEQYF